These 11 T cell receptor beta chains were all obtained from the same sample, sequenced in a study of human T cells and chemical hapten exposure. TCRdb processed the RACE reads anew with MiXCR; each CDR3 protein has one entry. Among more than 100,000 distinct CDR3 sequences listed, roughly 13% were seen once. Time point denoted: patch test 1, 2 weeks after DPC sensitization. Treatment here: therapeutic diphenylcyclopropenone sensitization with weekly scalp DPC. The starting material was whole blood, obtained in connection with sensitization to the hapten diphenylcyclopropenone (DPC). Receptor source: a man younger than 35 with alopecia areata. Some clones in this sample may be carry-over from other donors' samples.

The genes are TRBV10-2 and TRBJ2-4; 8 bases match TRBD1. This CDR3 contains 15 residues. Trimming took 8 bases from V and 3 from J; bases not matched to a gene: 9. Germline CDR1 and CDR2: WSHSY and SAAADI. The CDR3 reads CASSDWTGNKNIQYF. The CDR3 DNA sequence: TGCGCCAGCTCCGATTGGACAGGGAACAAAAACATTCAGTACTTC.

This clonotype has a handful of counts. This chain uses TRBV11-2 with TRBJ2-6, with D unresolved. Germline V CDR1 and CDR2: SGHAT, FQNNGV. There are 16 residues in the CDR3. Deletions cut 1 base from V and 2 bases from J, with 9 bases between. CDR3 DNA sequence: TGTGCCAGCAGCTTAGTAACGGGTACTGGGGCCAACGTCCTGACTTTC. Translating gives CASSLVTGTGANVLTF.

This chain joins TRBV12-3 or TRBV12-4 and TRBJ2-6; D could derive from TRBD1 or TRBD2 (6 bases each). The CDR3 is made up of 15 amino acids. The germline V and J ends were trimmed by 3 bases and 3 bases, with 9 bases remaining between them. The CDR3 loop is CASSFRGLGANVLTF. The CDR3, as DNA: TGTGCCAGCAGTTTCAGGGGACTTGGGGCCAACGTCCTGACTTTC.

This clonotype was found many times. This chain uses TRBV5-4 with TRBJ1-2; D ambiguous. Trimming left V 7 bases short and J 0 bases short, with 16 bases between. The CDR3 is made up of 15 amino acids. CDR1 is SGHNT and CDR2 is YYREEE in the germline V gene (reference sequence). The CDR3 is CASASGRPTNYGYTF. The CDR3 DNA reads TGTGCCAGCGCTTCCGGAAGGCCCACTAACTATGGCTACACCTTC.

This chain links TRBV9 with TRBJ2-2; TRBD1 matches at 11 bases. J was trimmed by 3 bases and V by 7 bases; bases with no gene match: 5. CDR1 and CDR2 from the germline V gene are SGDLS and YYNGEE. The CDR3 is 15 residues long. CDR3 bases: TGTGCCAGCTCCGGGACAGGGGGATACACCGGGGAGCTGTTTTTT. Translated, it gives CASSGTGGYTGELFF.

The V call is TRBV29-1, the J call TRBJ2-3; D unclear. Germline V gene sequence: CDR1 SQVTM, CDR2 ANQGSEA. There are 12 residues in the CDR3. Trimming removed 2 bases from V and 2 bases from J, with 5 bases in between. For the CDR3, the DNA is TGCAGCGTTGAACCCTCCACAGATACGCAGTATTTT. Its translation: CSVEPSTDTQYF.

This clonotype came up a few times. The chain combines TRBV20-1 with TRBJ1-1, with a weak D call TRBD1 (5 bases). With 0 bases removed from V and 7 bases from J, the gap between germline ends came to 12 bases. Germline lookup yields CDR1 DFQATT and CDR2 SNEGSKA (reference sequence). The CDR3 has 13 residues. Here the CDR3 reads CSARDGAGIEAFF. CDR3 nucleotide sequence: TGCAGTGCTAGAGATGGGGCAGGGATTGAAGCTTTCTTT.

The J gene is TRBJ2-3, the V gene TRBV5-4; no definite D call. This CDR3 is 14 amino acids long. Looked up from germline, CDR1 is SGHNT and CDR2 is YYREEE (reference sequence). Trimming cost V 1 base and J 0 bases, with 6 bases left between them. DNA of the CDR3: TGTGCCAGCAGCTTGTGGCCAAGCACAGATACGCAGTATTTT. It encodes CASSLWPSTDTQYF. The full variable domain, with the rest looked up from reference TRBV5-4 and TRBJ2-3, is ETGVTQSPTHLIKTRGQQVTLRCSSQSGHNTVSWYQQALGQGPQFIFQYYREEENGRGNFPPRFSGLQFPNYSSELNVNALELDDSALYLCASSLWPSTDTQYFGPGTRLTVL.

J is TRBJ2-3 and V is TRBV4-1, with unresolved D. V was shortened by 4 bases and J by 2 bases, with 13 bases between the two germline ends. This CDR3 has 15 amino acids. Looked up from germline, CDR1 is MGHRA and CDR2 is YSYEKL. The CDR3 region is CASSRIWGLTDTQYF. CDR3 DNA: TGCGCCAGCAGCCGGATCTGGGGTCTCACAGATACGCAGTATTTT.

Here the CDR3 DNA reads TGTGCCAGCGCCCGGGACAGTTATCAGCCCCAGCATTTT. Translated, it gives CASARDSYQPQHF. The genes are TRBV25-1 and TRBJ1-5, with TRBD1 identical over 7 bases. The CDR3 length is 13 residues. CDR1 MGHDK and CDR2 SYGVNS come from the germline V gene. The V gene end was trimmed by 8 bases and the J gene end by 5 bases; junction bases not matched to a gene: 6. Drawing the rest from reference TRBV25-1 and TRBJ1-5, the complete variable domain is EADIYQTPRYLVIGTGKKITLECSQTMGHDKMYWYQQDPGMELHLIHYSYGVNSTEKGDLSSESTVSRIRTEHFPLTLESARPSHTSQYLCASARDSYQPQHFGDGTRLSIL.

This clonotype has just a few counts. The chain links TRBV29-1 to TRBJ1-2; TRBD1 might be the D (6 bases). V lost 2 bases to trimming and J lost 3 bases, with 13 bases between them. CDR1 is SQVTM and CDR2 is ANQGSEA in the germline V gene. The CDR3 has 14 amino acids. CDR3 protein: CSVEPQGLDYGYTF. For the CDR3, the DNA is TGCAGCGTTGAACCACAGGGCCTGGACTATGGCTACACCTTC.